One sample yielded the 30 T cell receptor beta chains listed below, sequenced in a study of blood T cells in healthy people across ages. It was with a sample-barcoded 5' primer and a J-beta primer mix that a second PCR of about 6 to 12 cycles was run. TCRdb processed the 5' RACE reads anew with MiXCR; each CDR3 protein has one entry. There are some 640,000 distinct CDR3 sequences in the sample; less than 35% occur only once, and less than 20% lies in the top ten. Sequenced sample: blood. The origin of the receptors is a woman of 80 years or more in good health.

Points on this clonotype: This may come from a read error, since a much larger clone is one base off. This chain links TRBV12-3 or TRBV12-4 with TRBJ2-3; D might be TRBD2 (6 bases). The CDR3 runs to 13 residues. The CDR3 DNA sequence: TGTGCCGGCAGTCAAGACCGGGGGTTCAGGCAGTATTTT. It encodes CAGSQDRGFRQYF.

This clonotype was recorded at least ten times. The V gene is TRBV20-1, the J gene TRBJ2-3, with 14 bases lining up with TRBD2. Germline CDR1 reads DFQATT; CDR2 reads SNEGSKA (reference sequence). With V trimmed by 6 bases and J by 8 bases, 10 bases remained unmatched. This CDR3 spans 15 amino acids. The CDR3 DNA follows: TGCAGTGCGCGGACTAGCGGGGGGCCCTCGGGTACGCAGTATTTT. This gives the protein CSARTSGGPSGTQYF.

This clonotype was found many times. The chain is built from TRBV12-3 or TRBV12-4 and TRBJ1-2; D not certain. The CDR3 is 11 residues long. Trimming stripped 3 bases from V and 8 bases from J, with 7 bases between. The CDR3 nucleotides are TGTGCCAGCAGTTTGGCTTGGGGCTACACCTTC. Protein product: CASSLAWGYTF.

This rearrangement joins TRBV4-3 to TRBJ1-1; unclear D gene. The V and J ends lost 2 bases and 3 bases respectively, with 10 bases between them. The germline gives CDR1 LGHNA, CDR2 YSLEER. This CDR3 is built from 14 residues. CDR3 in DNA: TGCGCCAGCAGCCAATGGCCTCTGGACACTGAAGCTTTCTTT. Translation gives CASSQWPLDTEAFF.

This clonotype was observed many times. This chain joins TRBV5-6 and TRBJ2-3; the D gene is possibly TRBD1 (6 bases). CDR1 is SGHDT and CDR2 is YYEEEE in the germline V gene. V dropped 2 bases and J dropped 0 bases, with 10 bases sitting between them. The length of the CDR3 is 15 residues. The CDR3 nucleotides read TGTGCCAGCAGCTTAACCGGACAGAGCACAGATACGCAGTATTTT. It yields the protein CASSLTGQSTDTQYF. Complete variable domain (other parts from reference TRBV5-6 and TRBJ2-3): DAGVTQSPTHLIKTRGQQVTLRCSPKSGHDTVSWYQQALGQGPQFIFQYYEEEERQRGNFPDRFSGHQFPNYSSELNVNALLLGDSALYLCASSLTGQSTDTQYFGPGTRLTVL.

This clonotype has just a few counts. This CDR3 is CASSPGLRGTEAFF. DNA for the CDR3: TGTGCCAGCAGTCCCGGATTAAGGGGCACTGAAGCTTTCTTT. The chain couples TRBV12-3 or TRBV12-4 to TRBJ1-1, with D perhaps TRBD1 (5 bases). Between the trimmed V and J ends, which lost 5 bases and 4 bases, there was a span of 14 bases. This CDR3 spans 14 amino acids.

The rearrangement joins TRBV20-1 to TRBJ1-3, with unresolved D. The CDR3 spans 14 residues. The V gene lost 4 bases and the J gene lost 0 bases, with 10 bases spanning the gap. Looked up from germline, CDR1 is DFQATT and CDR2 is SNEGSKA (reference sequence). The CDR3 region is CSATGLYSGNTIYF. The CDR3 nucleotides read TGCAGTGCTACAGGTCTTTACTCTGGAAACACCATATATTTT.

On this clonotype: This may come from a read error, since a much larger clone is one base off. The rearrangement links TRBV12-3 or TRBV12-4 to TRBJ1-4; D possibly corresponds to TRBD1 (6 bases). This CDR3 is built from 14 residues. The DNA for the CDR3 is TGTGCCAGCAGTTTAGGGGGGGCTAATGAAAAACGGTTTTTT. Its translation is CASSLGGANEKRFF.

This clonotype was observed at least ten times. This chain uses TRBV4-2 with TRBJ2-1; a possible D gene is TRBD2 (7 bases). Germline V gene sequence: CDR1 LGHNA, CDR2 YNFKEQ. Trimming removed 1 base from V and 6 bases from J, with 10 bases in between. The CDR3 has 14 residues. The CDR3 reads CASSQGGGPNEQFF. The DNA of the CDR3 is TGTGCCAGCAGCCAAGGGGGGGGGCCCAATGAGCAGTTCTTC.

This clonotype has more than one count but fewer than ten. One base away lies a much larger clone, so this may be a sequencing read error. The V call is TRBV5-1, the J call TRBJ2-6; TRBD1 might be the D (5 bases). This CDR3 is 15 amino acids long. Germline values: CDR1 SGHRS, CDR2 YFSETQ. CDR3 DNA sequence: TGCGCCAGCAGCTTGACAGATTCTGGGGCCAACGTCCGGACTTTC. This translates into CASSLTDSGANVRTF. Looking up the rest from reference TRBV5-1 and TRBJ2-6 gives the full variable domain: KAGVTQTPRYLIKTRGQQVTLSCSPISGHRSVSWYQQTPGQGLQFLFEYFSETQRNKGNFPGRFSGRQFSNSRSEMNVSTLELGDSALYLCASSLTDSGANVRTFGAGSRLTVL.

The chain links TRBV19 to TRBJ1-5; unclear D gene. The V gene lost 3 bases and the J gene lost 3 bases, with 18 bases spanning the gap. The length of the CDR3 is 17 residues. Per the germline V gene, CDR1 is LNHDA and CDR2 is SQIVND (reference sequence). The CDR3 spells CASSMTSPWNDNQPQHF. CDR3 nucleotide sequence: TGTGCCAGTAGTATGACAAGCCCCTGGAACGACAATCAGCCCCAGCATTTT.

This clonotype has more than one count but fewer than ten. This chain links TRBV20-1 with TRBJ2-5; TRBD2 is a possible D gene (6 bases). CDR3 length: 14 amino acids. The germline gives CDR1 DFQATT, CDR2 SNEGSKA (reference sequence). Deletions cut 0 bases from V and 4 bases from J, with 12 bases between. This CDR3 reads CSARDTGVGETQYF. The CDR3, as DNA: TGCAGTGCTAGAGATACGGGAGTTGGAGAGACCCAGTACTTC.

The rearrangement uses TRBV20-1 and TRBJ2-7; no reliable D call. The assigned J gene may be wrong: the sequence end matches TRBJ2-5 better. The CDR3 is made up of 13 amino acids. The V gene's germline CDR1 is DFQATT and CDR2 SNEGSKA (reference sequence). CDR3 protein: CSARVRVRWTQYF. The CDR3 DNA follows: TGCAGTGCTAGAGTTAGGGTCCGTTGGACCCAGTACTTC.

In its sample, this clonotype was seen a few times. The chain combines TRBV5-1 with TRBJ1-4, with a weak D call TRBD1 (5 bases). Trimming cost V 0 bases and J 7 bases, with 7 bases left between them. The germline gives CDR1 SGHRS, CDR2 YFSETQ. CDR3 length: 13 residues. This CDR3 is CASSLGGLEKLFF. The CDR3 bases are TGCGCCAGCAGCTTGGGGGGACTTGAAAAACTGTTTTTT.

This clonotype was detected many times. The V and J genes are TRBV6-1 and TRBJ2-4; 10 nucleotides agree with TRBD1. V lost 1 base, J lost 10 bases, and 4 bases stayed unmatched. CDR3 length equals 14 residues. Germline V gene data show CDR1 as MNHNS and CDR2 as SASEGT. CDR3 region: CASSEVGQGGIQYF. The DNA of the CDR3 is TGTGCCAGCAGTGAAGTTGGACAGGGGGGTATTCAGTACTTC.

V and J are TRBV29-1 and TRBJ2-7, with 8 bases fitting TRBD2. CDR1 is SQVTM, CDR2 ANQGSEA, per germline. Trimming at V came to 3 bases and at J to 0 bases, leaving 10 bases not matched to a gene. The CDR3 runs to 16 residues. In nucleotides, the CDR3 is TGCAGCGTTGAGTTGGCCGGGCGGGAGGCCTCCTACGAGCAGTACTTC. It codes for CSVELAGREASYEQYF.

This clonotype was observed at least ten times. The junction shows a germline mismatch at one end, possibly a read error. V gene TRBV5-1 combines with J gene TRBJ1-2, with 10 bases fitting TRBD1. The CDR3 contains 18 residues. CDR1 is SGHRS and CDR2 is YFSETQ in the germline V gene. CDR3 residues: CASSARADRDRGIYRYTF. As DNA, the CDR3 is TGCGCCAGCAGCGCGCGCGCGGACCGGGACAGGGGCATCTATCGCTACACCTTC.

V gene TRBV6-2 or TRBV6-3 combines with J gene TRBJ2-2, with 8 bases fitting TRBD1. The ends lost 10 bases at V and 1 base at J; junction bases unmatched: 5. This CDR3 contains 14 residues. Germline CDR1 is MNHEY and CDR2 is SVGEGT. CDR3 nucleotides: TGTGCCAATCTAACAGGGGGGAACACCGGGGAGCTGTTTTTT. Amino acids: CANLTGGNTGELFF.

Comment on this clonotype: A read error may be the cause here, since a much bigger clone is one base away. V is TRBV12-3 or TRBV12-4 and J is TRBJ2-7, with TRBD2 as a possible D gene (6 bases). The assigned J gene may be wrong: the sequence end matches TRBJ2-5 better. This CDR3 is 14 amino acids long. The CDR3 region is CASNPPGLGETQYF. CDR3 bases: TGTGCCAGCAACCCCCCGGGACTTGGGGAGACCCAGTACTTC.

The sample holds one count of this clonotype. This rearrangement joins TRBV28 to TRBJ2-5; TRBD2 aligns across 8 bases. This CDR3 comprises 15 residues. Germline V gene data show CDR1 as MDHEN and CDR2 as SYDVKM. After removal of 5 bases from V and 11 bases from J, the junction contained 16 bases not matched to a gene. DNA for the CDR3: TGTGCCAGCAGTCCCAGCGGGGGCCACTACAATGAGCAGTACTTC. This codes for CASSPSGGHYNEQYF.

For this clonotype: One end of the junction is discordant with germline, which a read error may explain. The V gene is TRBV7-9, the J gene TRBJ1-1; D is unresolved. The CDR3 has 12 amino acids. From germline, CDR1 is SEHNR and CDR2 FQNEAQ (reference sequence). The CDR3 loop reads CAGSFSNTEAFF. The CDR3 nucleotides are TGTGCCGGCAGCTTCTCTAACACTGAAGCTTTCTTT. Supplemented by reference TRBV7-9 and TRBJ1-1, the full variable domain reads DTGVSQNPRHKITKRGQNVTFRCDPISEHNRLYWYRQTLGQGPEFLTYFQNEAQLEKSRLLSDRFSAERPKGSFSTLEIQRTEQGDSAMYLCAGSFSNTEAFFGQGTRLTVV.

This clonotype was recorded at least ten times. This chain joins TRBV3-1 and TRBJ2-7, with unresolved D. Per the germline V gene, CDR1 is LGHDT and CDR2 is YNNKEL (reference sequence). V lost 1 base and J lost 4, with 8 bases in between. The length of the CDR3 is 13 residues. CDR3 nucleotide sequence: TGTGCCAGCAGCCAAGTTAACGGGTACGAGCAGTACTTC. Protein sequence: CASSQVNGYEQYF.

This clonotype was observed many times. The rearrangement links TRBV29-1 to TRBJ1-6; perhaps TRBD1 as D (5 bases). CDR1 is SQVTM, CDR2 ANQGSEA, per germline. This CDR3 is built from 13 residues. Deletions cut 0 bases from V and 13 bases from J, with 13 bases between. CDR3 residues: CSVEEVGTGPLHF. CDR3 bases: TGCAGCGTTGAAGAAGTAGGGACGGGTCCCCTCCACTTT.

Comment on this clonotype: A read error is possible here, since a much larger clone lies one base away. The rearrangement links TRBV7-9 to TRBJ2-1; TRBD2 aligns across 10 bases. Germline CDR1 reads SEHNR; CDR2 reads FQNEAQ (reference sequence). Trimming at V came to 5 bases and at J to 6 bases, leaving 10 bases not matched to a gene. CDR3 length equals 16 residues. The CDR3 reads CASSLLAGDLGNEQFF. The DNA for the CDR3 is TGTGCCAGCAGCCTCCTAGCGGGGGACCTTGGCAATGAGCAGTTCTTC.

Worth noting for this clonotype: A much larger clone is a single base away; this may be a read error. This chain joins TRBV25-1 and TRBJ1-2; D gene uncertain. CDR1 is MGHDK and CDR2 is SYGVNS in the germline V gene. The CDR3 consists of 11 residues. CDR3 loop: CTSSESSGYTF. The CDR3 coding sequence is TGTACCAGCAGTGAATCGAGTGGCTACACCTTC.

This clonotype was picked up many times. Here the CDR3 reads CASSLGASGVGNEQFF. Here the CDR3 DNA reads TGTGCCAGCAGTCTCGGGGCTAGCGGGGTAGGGAATGAGCAGTTCTTC. The genes are TRBV27 and TRBJ2-1, with TRBD2 matching 9 bases. With 5 bases clipped from V and 7 bases from J, the junction kept 12 bases outside the gene matches. Per germline, CDR1 MNHEY and CDR2 SMNVEV (reference sequence). This CDR3 spans 16 amino acids.

A note on this clonotype: The germline gene is not matched at one end of the junction; a read error may be the cause. The V and J genes are TRBV7-8 and TRBJ2-5; 11 bases line up with TRBD1. Germline V gene sequence: CDR1 SGHVS, CDR2 FQNEAQ. The CDR3 spans 15 residues. As DNA, the CDR3 is TGTGCCAGCAACTTACTGCCGGGACAGGGGGATAAGCAGTACTTC. Residues: CASNLLPGQGDKQYF.

This clonotype was found many times. The chain combines TRBV30 with TRBJ2-3, with TRBD1 identical over 12 bases. The V segment lost 0 bases and the J segment 0 bases; nucleotides outside the gene matches: 1. Germline V lookup: CDR1 GTSNPN, CDR2 SVGIG (reference sequence). The CDR3 runs to 16 residues. The CDR3 nucleotides are TGTGCCTGGAGTGTGGGACAGGGGGCAAGCACAGATACGCAGTATTTT. Protein: CAWSVGQGASTDTQYF.

This clonotype was recorded many times. The chain has TRBV5-1 and TRBJ2-2; D remains unclear. Germline V gene lookup returns CDR1 SGHRS and CDR2 YFSETQ. Trimming removed 1 base at V and 4 bases at J, with 5 bases between. CDR3 length: 13 residues. The CDR3: CASSLMGTGELFF. Here the CDR3 DNA reads TGCGCCAGCAGCTTGATGGGCACCGGGGAGCTGTTTTTT.

V gene TRBV20-1 combines with J gene TRBJ2-1; D assignment may be TRBD1 or TRBD2 (7 bases each). Germline V gene data show CDR1 as DFQATT and CDR2 as SNEGSKA (reference sequence). V lost 6 bases to trimming and J lost 7 bases, with 13 bases between them. The CDR3 consists of 12 residues. Written as DNA, the CDR3 is TGCAGTGCCGACAGGGAGGGTAATGAGCAGTTCTTC. As protein: CSADREGNEQFF.